This T cell receptor beta chain was recovered during a study of glioma-infiltrating T cells after dendritic cell vaccination. TCRdb's copy holds only in-frame clones and misses some; the assay was immunoSEQ multiplex PCR. The table has 75,000 to 85,000 clones, around 86% seen once; the top ten hold 2% to 2.5%. The CDR3 covers 12 residues. Germline CDR1 MNHEY, CDR2 SVGAGI. The germline V and J ends were trimmed by 5 bases and 5 bases, with 10 bases remaining between them. Time point defined: after dendritic cell vaccination, including at tumor progression/relapse. Only patients with spare fresh-frozen tumor and over two years of follow-up were included.

The sequence derives from a human donor with glioblastoma. This rearrangement joins TRBV6-5 to TRBJ2-7; a weak D match, TRBD1 (6 bases). The specimen comprised blood, sampled after dendritic cell vaccination. The CDR3 loop reads CASSPPGDEQYF. Written as DNA, the CDR3 is TGTGCCAGCAGTCCTCCAGGGGACGAGCAGTACTTC.